Here is one TCR beta chain with its context. Its antigen is still unknown. These data come from a study of CD8+CD57+ T cells in acquired aplastic anemia. Study-wide context: Mean yield of DNA from sorted CD4+ and CD8+ cells was around 3 ug.

Germline V gene sequence: CDR1 SNHLY, CDR2 FYNNEI. Deletions cut 10 bases from V and 3 bases from J, with 10 bases between. The CDR3 has 11 residues. CDR3 and TCR beta VDJ profiling relied on genomic DNA as the template. TCRdb reanalysed the reads using MiXCR and keeps one entry per CDR3 protein. In the table there are hundreds of thousands of distinct CDR3 sequences, less than 35% of which are singletons. For sequencing, patients were chosen who had shown expansion of CD8+CD57+ cells by flow cytometry. Patients were therapy-naive when their blood was sampled. Broader study findings: The CD8+ Simpson's diversity of patients and controls was not significantly different. There were over 25 CD8+ CDR3 sequences that occurred in both patients and controls.

The sample taken for sequencing was sorted CD4+, CD8+, or CD8+CD57+ T cells (not recorded which) from PBMCs. The receptor was isolated from a human donor with aplastic anemia. The chain employs TRBV2 and TRBJ2-7; D gene ambiguous. CDR3 nucleotides: TGTGCCACGGCCAATCTCTACGAGCAGTACTTC. Translated: CATANLYEQYF.